This record concerns one T cell receptor beta chain sequence. CDR1 MNHEY and CDR2 SMNVEV come from the germline V gene (reference sequence). The length of the CDR3 is 15 residues. V lost 6 bases, J lost 2 bases, and 16 bases lay in between. The data belong to a study of shared clonotypes between healthy human individuals. Several immunoSEQ plates held equal portions of the genomic DNA taken from each subset. Sequencing was performed with immunoSEQ multiplex PCR; in TCRdb, only in-frame clones are kept and a portion is missing. Among roughly 2.1 million clones listed, roughly 91% were seen once. CD45RO-negative cells were positively selected for CCR7, leaving out terminally differentiated effector memory CD45RA+ cells.

The receptor comes from a man aged 18-30 years in good health. Some clones in this sample may be carry-over from other donors' samples. The specimen sequenced was naive CD8+ T cells from PBMCs. V is TRBV27 and J is TRBJ1-2; D may be TRBD1 (5 bases). DNA for the CDR3: TGTGCCAGCAGAACGGGACTTAACTCCAACTATGGCTACACCTTC. It specifies CASRTGLNSNYGYTF.